This T cell receptor beta chain was observed in a study of OX40 agonist ivuxolimab in advanced cancers. On the study more broadly: Three patients got partial responses; one had hepatocellular carcinoma and two had cutaneous melanoma. Study-level points and caveats: Antigens targeted by the expanded peripheral T cells were not determined.

Concerning this clone: Its antigen is still unknown.

The CDR3 spans 13 residues. The germline CDR1 and CDR2 sequences are SNHLY and FYNNEI. Trimming shortened V by 2 bases and J by 10 bases, and 9 bases separated the two germline ends. Profiling relied on immunoSEQ multiplex PCR, and the TCRdb table lists in-frame clones only, not all of them. The table records about 73,000 clones, approximately 86% of them present only once. Sequenced material: CD4+ or CD8+ T cells sorted from blood, taken in a trial of the OX40 agonist ivuxolimab. The chain is built from TRBV2 and TRBJ1-6; D gene unclear. This sequence was found in an adult with an advanced solid tumor such as melanoma, head and neck, liver or kidney cancer. CDR3 sequence (DNA): TGTGCCAGCAGTGAAAGCGCTTACTCACCCCTCCACTTT. Its protein product is CASSESAYSPLHF.